The rows below give T cell receptor beta chains drawn from one sample of a study of blood T cells in healthy people across ages. TCRdb reanalysed the 5' RACE reads using MiXCR and keeps one entry per CDR3 protein. The table includes over a million distinct CDR3 sequences, around 43% detected once. Sequencing was performed on blood. These receptors all come from a woman aged 55 to 70 in good health. CDR3s include the opening cysteine and the closing phenylalanine or tryptophan. D genes are given only for firm matches. Expanded clones are given a class, and other clones once, few, many or no size at all.

- TRBJ2-7 - TRBV28 TGTGCCAGCAGTTTGCCGATCGACGAGCAGTACTTC CASSLPIDEQYF
- TRBJ2-4 - TRBV2 TGTGCCAGCAGTGATAGCAAAAACATTCAGTACTTC CASSDSKNIQYF
- TRBJ1-4 few TRBV29-1 TGCAGCGTAACTGCCGGGAGGGATAATGAAAAACTGTTTTTT CSVTAGRDNEKLFF
- TRBJ2-1 few TRBV7-7 TGTGCCAGCAGCCCAGGTCCCCCTCCCTCCTACAATGAGCAGTTCTTC CASSPGPPPSYNEQFF
- TRBJ2-1 - TRBV6-5 TGTGCCAGCAGTTACTCGTTCGGCTATGAGCAGTTCTTC CASSYSFGYEQFF
- TRBJ2-7 many TRBV27 TGTGCCAGCAGTTTATCGGCAGGGCACATCTACGAGCAGTACTTC CASSLSAGHIYEQYF
- TRBJ1-2 - TRBV20-1 TGCAGTGCTTCGCATGGGTTTGGCGGCTACACCTTC CSASHGFGGYTF
- TRBJ2-1 - TRBV27 TGTGCCAGCAGTATTATGGGGAATGAGCAGTTCTTC CASSIMGNEQFF
- TRBJ1-5 few TRBV12-3/TRBV12-4 TGTGCCAGCAGTGGGGCAGGGAGGGATCAGCCCCAGCATTTT CASSGAGRDQPQHF
- TRBJ2-5 few TRBV5-1 TGCGCCAGCAGCTTGGAGTCAATTCAAGAGACCCAGTACTTC CASSLESIQETQYF
- TRBJ1-5 - TRBV12-3/TRBV12-4 TGTGCCAGCACCCCGGGGGGCTGTCAGGGCAATCAGCCCCAGCATTTT CASTPGGCQGNQPQHF
TRBD2 TRBJ2-7 few TRBV25-1 TGTGCCAGCAGTGAATTGGCGGGAGGGCCCTGCGAGCAGTACTTC CASSELAGGPCEQYF
- TRBJ2-7 - TRBV10-2 TGCGCCAGCAGCCGGGGACACGGCTACGAGCAGTACTTC CASSRGHGYEQYF
- TRBJ2-1 - TRBV15 TGTGCCACCAGAGCCCTTGACTTCTACAATGAGCAGTTCTTC CATRALDFYNEQFF
- TRBJ2-1 - TRBV20-1 TGCAGTGCTAGAGCCGCTGCCGTGTTCTACAATGAGCAGTTCTTC CSARAAAVFYNEQFF
- TRBJ2-3 few TRBV6-6 TGTGCCAGCAGTTACTCCCTGACTAGCACAGATACGCAGTATTTT CASSYSLTSTDTQYF
- TRBJ1-5 - TRBV29-1 TGCAGCGCCCGACAAGGGATGGACCAGCCCCAGCATTTT CSARQGMDQPQHF
- TRBJ2-7 - TRBV3-1 TGTGCCAGCAGCACAAACCCAGGGGCCCTCTACGAGCAGTACTTC CASSTNPGALYEQYF
TRBD1 TRBJ2-2 - TRBV25-1 TGTGCCAGCAGCAGACAGGGGACCGGGGAGCTGTTTTTT CASSRQGTGELFF
TRBD2 TRBJ2-1 once TRBV3-1 TGTGCCAGCAGCCAATGGGCGGGAGAGGGCAATGAGCAGTTCTTC CASSQWAGEGNEQFF
- TRBJ1-6 - TRBV11-2 TGTGCCAGCAGCTTAGTAGGTTCACCCCTCCACTTT CASSLVGSPLHF
TRBD1 TRBJ1-2 - TRBV12-3/TRBV12-4 TGTGCCAGCAGTCAGACAGGGACCGGCGGCTACACCTTC CASSQTGTGGYTF
- TRBJ2-3 few TRBV6-1 TGTGCCAGCAGACGGACAGAATCCACAGATACGCAGTATTTT CASRRTESTDTQYF
- TRBJ2-5 once TRBV27 TGTGCCAGCAGTGTTACGATGAACCAAGAGACCCAGTACTTC CASSVTMNQETQYF
- TRBJ2-7 - TRBV24-1 TGTGCCACCAGTGATGGATACTCCTACAATGAGCAGTACTTC CATSDGYSYNEQYF
- TRBJ2-1 many TRBV2 TGTGCCAGCAGTTCCCTAGCGACAACCCAGGGGTTCTTC CASSSLATTQGFF
TRBD2 TRBJ2-3 - TRBV12-3/TRBV12-4 TGTGCCAGCAGCTTCTTAGCGGGAGCCCAGACGCAGTATTTT CASSFLAGAQTQYF
TRBD2 TRBJ2-1 - TRBV5-1 TGCGCCAGCAGCTCACCCGGGACTAGCGGGAGGCACAATGAGCAGTTCTTC CASSSPGTSGRHNEQFF
TRBD1 TRBJ1-2 - TRBV18 TGTGCCAGCTCACCACTGCAGGGGGATGGCTACACCTTC CASSPLQGDGYTF
- TRBJ2-4 - TRBV6-1 TGTGCCAGCAGTGAGGCCGGGGAAAAAAACATTCAGTACTTC CASSEAGEKNIQYF
TRBD2 TRBJ2-3 few TRBV11-2 TGTGCCAGCAGCCCGCCCCCCTTAGCGGGGAATAGCACAGATACGCAGTATTTT CASSPPPLAGNSTDTQYF
- TRBJ2-7 - TRBV18 TGTGCCAGCTCACCACCGGGTGCAGCAGGCTACGAGCAGTACTTC CASSPPGAAGYEQYF
- TRBJ2-1 few TRBV30 TGTGCCTGGCGGCCGGGGTGGAATGAGCAGTTCTTC CAWRPGWNEQFF
TRBD2 TRBJ2-1 once TRBV3-1 TGTGCCAGCAGCACGACGGGACTAGTTTCCCACAATGAGCAGTTCTTC CASSTTGLVSHNEQFF
TRBD2 TRBJ2-3 - TRBV20-1 TGCAGTGCTAGTATTAGCGGGAGACGCACAGATACGCAGTATTTT CSASISGRRTDTQYF
TRBD2 TRBJ2-7 - TRBV20-1 TGCAGTGCTAGAGATCACGGGACTAGAGCCTACGAGCAGTACTTC CSARDHGTRAYEQYF
TRBD2 TRBJ2-1 - TRBV7-8 TGTGCCAGCAGTCCTCTTCTAGCGGGAGGGAACAATGAGCAGTTCTTC CASSPLLAGGNNEQFF
TRBD2 TRBJ2-3 many TRBV7-3 TGTGCCAGCACCTTGACGGGACTAGCGTTTGATACGCAGTATTTT CASTLTGLAFDTQYF
- TRBJ2-7 - TRBV10-3 TGTGCCATCAGTGTCGGAGGGACGGTTTACAATGAGCAGTACTTC CAISVGGTVYNEQYF
- TRBJ1-5 - TRBV10-2 TGCGCCAGCAGTGAGTCTAGCCATAGCAATCAGCCCCAGCATTTT CASSESSHSNQPQHF
TRBD2 TRBJ2-7 many TRBV29-1 TGCAGCGTTGAGTGGGAGGGGAACCTCTCCTACGAGCAGTACTTC CSVEWEGNLSYEQYF
- TRBJ2-5 few TRBV28 TGTGCCAGCAGTCCTAGCAAATTGGAAGGGGAGACCCAGTACTTC CASSPSKLEGETQYF
TRBD2 TRBJ2-1 - TRBV2 TGTGCCAGCAATCCGGGACTAGCGGGAGGAAAGATTGAGCAGTTCTTC CASNPGLAGGKIEQFF
- TRBJ2-7 few TRBV7-9 TGTGCCAGCCGGGACGGGAGCTCCTACGAGCAGTACTTC CASRDGSSYEQYF